The clone carrying this T cell receptor beta chain was counted between two and nine times. The data belong to a study of T cells in Graves' hyperthyroidism and ophthalmopathy. The TCR beta CDR3 regions underwent amplification using RNA transcripts as the source. Carried out on the TCR CDR3, a first-round RT-PCR used the HTBI primer set. MiXCR, run by TCRdb on the multiplex PCR reads, gives a single entry per CDR3 protein. The sample holds under 800,000 distinct CDR3 sequences; 14% are singletons and the top ten take 10%. The CDR3 is 16 amino acids. CDR1 is MNHEY and CDR2 is SMNVEV in the germline V gene (reference sequence). V lost 5 bases to trimming and J lost 5 bases; unmatched junction nucleotides: 9.

The chain links TRBV27 to TRBJ1-6, with 7 bases fitting TRBD1. Sequenced input: blood. This TCR was recovered from a woman younger than 30 with Graves' hyperthyroidism. CDR3 sequence (DNA): TGTGCCAGCAGTGCACCTCCGGGACAGCATAATTCACCCCTCCACTTT. This codes for CASSAPPGQHNSPLHF.